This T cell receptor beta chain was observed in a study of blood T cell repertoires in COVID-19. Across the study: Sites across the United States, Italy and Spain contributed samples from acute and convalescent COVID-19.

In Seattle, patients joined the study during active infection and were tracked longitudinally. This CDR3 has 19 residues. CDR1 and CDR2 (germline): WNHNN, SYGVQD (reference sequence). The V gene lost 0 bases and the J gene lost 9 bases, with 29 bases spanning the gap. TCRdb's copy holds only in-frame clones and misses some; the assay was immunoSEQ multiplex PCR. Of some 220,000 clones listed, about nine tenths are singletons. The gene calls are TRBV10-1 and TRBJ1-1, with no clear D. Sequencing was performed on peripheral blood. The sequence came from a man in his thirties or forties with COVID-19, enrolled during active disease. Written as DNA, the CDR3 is TGCGCCAGCAGTGAGTCCGCGTCTAGCCTCTCAGCGATTACCTTTCAAGCTTTCTTT. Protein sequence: CASSESASSLSAITFQAFF.